This T cell receptor (beta chain) was documented in a study of blood T cell repertoires in COVID-19. Study details: Spain, Italy and the United States supplied samples that represented acute and convalescent COVID-19.

This CDR3 contains 12 residues. The V and J ends lost 3 bases and 6 bases respectively, with 7 bases between them. Germline V gene lookup returns CDR1 KGHDR and CDR2 SFDVKD. Assay: immunoSEQ multiplex PCR; the TCRdb copy retains only in-frame clones and omits some. This table holds under 450,000 clones, approximately 89% found once. The sequence was obtained from a woman in her 50s with COVID-19, enrolled during active disease. What was sequenced was peripheral blood. This chain links TRBV24-1 with TRBJ1-2; D call uncertain. This CDR3 reads CATSDESHGYTF. The CDR3 DNA reads TGTGCCACCAGTGATGAGAGCCATGGCTACACCTTC.